Presented here are 13 T cell receptor beta chains from one specimen sequenced in a study of T cell repertoires in cytomegalovirus infection. MiXCR, applied by TCRdb to the reads, yields one record per CDR3 protein. The data hold about 190,000 distinct CDR3 sequences, with 28% observed a single time. Material for sequencing was PBMCs. The source is a human donor in good health (CMV status not recorded). Some clones in this sample may be carry-over from other donors' samples.

The chain has TRBV12-3 or TRBV12-4 and TRBJ1-2, with 7 bases lining up with TRBD1. The CDR3 spans 14 residues. V shed 6 bases and J 0 bases; nucleotides not matched to a gene: 4. The CDR3 here is CASRTGFPNYGYTF. The CDR3 DNA reads as TGTGCCAGCAGGACAGGGTTCCCTAACTATGGCTACACCTTC.

The chain carries TRBV19 and TRBJ1-1; D unclear. Germline V gene sequence: CDR1 LNHDA, CDR2 SQIVND (reference sequence). The CDR3 is made up of 13 amino acids. The V gene lost 1 base and the J gene lost 8 bases, with 11 bases spanning the gap. The CDR3 DNA reads TGTGCCAGTAGTATAGGACCAAGGAGGGAAGCTTTCTTT. It specifies CASSIGPRREAFF.

This clonotype appeared a few times. V is TRBV20-1 and J is TRBJ1-2; a weak D match, TRBD1 (6 bases). V lost 1 base to trimming and J lost 2 bases, with 11 bases between them. Per the germline V gene, CDR1 is DFQATT and CDR2 is SNEGSKA (reference sequence). CDR3 length: 14 residues. CDR3 bases: TGCAGTGCTAGAGGGGGGGGCAGAAACTATGGCTACACCTTC. Residues: CSARGGGRNYGYTF.

The rearrangement uses TRBV2 and TRBJ2-7; D may be TRBD1 (5 bases). CDR1 is SNHLY, CDR2 FYNNEI, per germline. The CDR3 contains 14 residues. V was cut by 7 bases and J by 0 bases, with 13 bases left in between. The DNA of the CDR3 is TGTGCCAGCATCTTGACAGAGAGCTCCTACGAGCAGTACTTC. This gives the protein CASILTESSYEQYF.

The chain employs TRBV12-3 or TRBV12-4 and TRBJ2-1; 10 nucleotides align to TRBD2. The CDR3 has 15 residues. J was trimmed by 9 bases and V by 6 bases; bases with no gene match: 11. CDR3 in DNA: TGTGCCAGCAGCGCCCTAGCGGGGGCAGGCAGTGAGCAGTTCTTC. It is translated as CASSALAGAGSEQFF.

The V and J genes are TRBV25-1 and TRBJ2-4; the D is unclear. This CDR3 spans 17 amino acids. With 4 bases removed from V and 0 bases from J, the gap between germline ends came to 16 bases. The germline gives CDR1 MGHDK, CDR2 SYGVNS. The CDR3 protein is CASSAPTGTLAKNIQYF. DNA of the CDR3: TGTGCCAGCAGTGCCCCGACTGGAACTTTAGCCAAAAACATTCAGTACTTC. The full variable domain, rest sourced from reference TRBV25-1 and TRBJ2-4, is EADIYQTPRYLVIGTGKKITLECSQTMGHDKMYWYQQDPGMELHLIHYSYGVNSTEKGDLSSESTVSRIRTEHFPLTLESARPSHTSQYLCASSAPTGTLAKNIQYFGAGTRLSVL.

This clonotype was observed a handful of times. This sequence joins TRBV11-2 and TRBJ2-3; TRBD1 might be the D (5 bases). From germline, CDR1 is SGHAT and CDR2 FQNNGV. V was cut by 4 bases and J by 7 bases, with 9 bases left in between. The CDR3 has 12 amino acids. The CDR3 loop is CASSSQGYTQYF. CDR3 in DNA: TGTGCCAGCAGCTCCCAGGGTTATACGCAGTATTTT. The full variable domain, rest sourced from reference TRBV11-2 and TRBJ2-3, is EAGVAQSPRYKIIEKRQSVAFWCNPISGHATLYWYQQILGQGPKLLIQFQNNGVVDDSQLPKDRFSAERLKGVDSTLKIQPAKLEDSAVYLCASSSQGYTQYFGPGTRLTVL.

In this sample, this clonotype turned up a few times. The J gene is TRBJ2-2, the V gene TRBV12-3 or TRBV12-4; D unresolved. The V gene lost 6 bases and the J gene lost 9 bases, with 8 bases spanning the gap. This CDR3 region has 11 residues. CDR3 residues: CASSLRRELFF. The CDR3 region has the DNA TGTGCCAGCAGCTTAAGAAGGGAGCTGTTTTTT.

This clonotype was seen a single time. The chain uses TRBV12-3 or TRBV12-4 and TRBJ2-7; the D is unclear. CDR3 length: 14 amino acids. Deletions cut 6 bases from V and 3 bases from J, with 15 bases between. The CDR3 spells CASRPGTHNYEQYF. CDR3 sequence (DNA): TGTGCCAGCAGGCCTGGCACACACAACTACGAGCAGTACTTC.

This chain uses TRBV10-3 with TRBJ1-3; D remains ambiguous. Trimming cost V 2 bases and J 6 bases, with 11 bases left between them. In germline, CDR1 is ENHRY, CDR2 SYGVKD. The CDR3 covers 14 residues. This CDR3 is CAISEGRPENTIYF. The CDR3 region has the DNA TGTGCCATCAGTGAGGGCCGGCCGGAAAACACCATATATTTT.

With regard to this clonotype: This is likely a read error, given that the CDR3 carries no conserved phenylalanine or tryptophan at its end. It is unclear where the CDR3 begins or ends on the DNA, so no DNA is shown, and the CDR3 is as TCRdb lists it. This chain joins TRBV5-5 and TRBJ1-4; the D call in the table, TRBD1, was not verified against the DNA. The CDR3 has 11 amino acids, counting both end residues. Germline V gene data show CDR1 as SGHKS and CDR2 as YYEKEE (reference sequence). The CDR3 sequence is CASSLDGSPVL.

The chain uses TRBV2 and TRBJ1-5; unclear D gene. The length of the CDR3 is 12 residues. Trimming left V 4 bases short and J 10 bases short, with 11 bases between. In germline, CDR1 is SNHLY, CDR2 FYNNEI. The CDR3 DNA sequence: TGTGCCAGCAGTGCTAACTCCGGACCCCAGCATTTT. It codes for CASSANSGPQHF.

This rearrangement joins TRBV6-2 or TRBV6-3 to TRBJ2-7; D is possibly TRBD1 (8 bases). Trimming removed 2 bases from V and 1 base from J, with 12 bases in between. CDR3 length: 15 residues. CDR1 MNHEY and CDR2 SVGEGT come from the germline V gene. CDR3 residues: CASSYRGDRSYEQYF. CDR3 nucleotide sequence: TGTGCCAGCAGTTACCGGGGGGACAGGTCCTACGAGCAGTACTTC.